A selection of T cell receptor beta chains follows, all from one sample in a study of T cell responses to AZD1222 COVID-19 vaccine. The repertoire was sequenced with immunoSEQ multiplex PCR; TCRdb's copy has only in-frame clones and lacks some. The sample gives 100,000 to 150,000 clones, 93% of which show up once; around 5.9% is in the top ten. This specimen consisted of peripheral blood, obtained on day 0 of AZD1222 vaccination. Receptors were obtained from an adult in good health. The CDR3 runs from the conserved cysteine through the conserved F or W. D genes are given only for firm matches. Only part of the rows carry a size: once, few, many, or a class if the clone is expanded.

cdr3_aa: CASSRGTWDNEQFF
cdr3_nt: TGTGCCAGCTCCAGGGGAACTTGGGACAATGAGCAGTTCTTC
clone_size: -
j_call: TRBJ2-1
d_call: -
v_call: TRBV6-5

cdr3_aa: CASSFGQGRWAFF
cdr3_nt: TGTGCCAGCAGTTTTGGGCAGGGAAGGTGGGCTTTCTTT
clone_size: -
j_call: TRBJ1-1
d_call: -
v_call: TRBV12-3/TRBV12-4

cdr3_aa: CASSFEGTQTYEQYF
cdr3_nt: TGTGCCAGCAGTTTTGAGGGGACCCAAACCTACGAGCAGTACTTC
clone_size: once
j_call: TRBJ2-7
d_call: -
v_call: TRBV27

cdr3_aa: CASSWSARDGYTF
cdr3_nt: TGTGCCAGCAGTTGGAGCGCTAGAGATGGCTACACCTTC
clone_size: -
j_call: TRBJ1-2
d_call: -
v_call: TRBV28

cdr3_aa: CASSEVGGYEQYF
cdr3_nt: TGTGCCAGCAGTGAAGTAGGAGGGTACGAGCAGTACTTC
clone_size: -
j_call: TRBJ2-7
d_call: -
v_call: TRBV6-1

cdr3_aa: CASRLDYRPLSGNTIYF
cdr3_nt: TGTGCAAGTCGCTTAGATTACAGACCACTCTCTGGAAACACCATATATTTT
clone_size: -
j_call: TRBJ1-3
d_call: -
v_call: TRBV12-2

cdr3_aa: CASSTLAGTLYEQYF
cdr3_nt: TGTGCCAGCAGCACGCTAGCGGGAACTCTCTACGAGCAGTACTTC
clone_size: -
j_call: TRBJ2-7
d_call: TRBD2
v_call: TRBV7-2

cdr3_aa: CASSLFINTEAFF
cdr3_nt: TGTGCCAGCAGTTTATTCATCAACACTGAAGCTTTCTTT
clone_size: -
j_call: TRBJ1-1
d_call: -
v_call: TRBV27

cdr3_aa: CASSMERTSGDTQYF
cdr3_nt: TGTGCCAGTAGTATGGAGCGGACCAGTGGAGATACGCAGTATTTT
clone_size: -
j_call: TRBJ2-3
d_call: -
v_call: TRBV19

cdr3_aa: CASSLDWGNSYNSPLHF
cdr3_nt: TGTGCCAGCAGCTTAGATTGGGGGAACTCCTATAATTCACCCCTCCACTTT
clone_size: -
j_call: TRBJ1-6
d_call: -
v_call: TRBV7-2

cdr3_aa: CASSQERNEQFF
cdr3_nt: TGCGCCAGCAGCCAAGAGCGGAATGAGCAGTTCTTC
clone_size: -
j_call: TRBJ2-1
d_call: -
v_call: TRBV4-1

cdr3_aa: CAWSLRGTRAAYEQYF
cdr3_nt: TGTGCCTGGAGCTTGCGGGGGACTAGGGCCGCCTACGAGCAGTACTTC
clone_size: -
j_call: TRBJ2-7
d_call: TRBD2
v_call: TRBV30

cdr3_aa: CASSYSGPAEQYF
cdr3_nt: TGTGCCAGCAGTTACTCGGGGCCAGCCGAGCAGTACTTC
clone_size: -
j_call: TRBJ2-7
d_call: -
v_call: TRBV6-5

cdr3_aa: CASSTPSGGLQETQYF
cdr3_nt: TGTGCCAGCAGCACCCCTAGCGGGGGGCTCCAAGAGACCCAGTACTTC
clone_size: -
j_call: TRBJ2-5
d_call: TRBD2
v_call: TRBV9

cdr3_aa: CASSGIEGKVPPEKLFF
cdr3_nt: TGTGCCAGCAGCGGTATTGAGGGAAAGGTCCCTCCTGAAAAACTGTTTTTT
clone_size: -
j_call: TRBJ1-4
d_call: -
v_call: TRBV2

cdr3_aa: CASSEGTSGGNQETQYF
cdr3_nt: TGTGCCAGCAGTGAGGGGACTAGCGGGGGGAATCAAGAGACCCAGTACTTC
clone_size: -
j_call: TRBJ2-5
d_call: TRBD2
v_call: TRBV2

cdr3_aa: CASSYSPGSGELFF
cdr3_nt: TGTGCCAGCAGTTACTCTCCAGGGTCCGGGGAGCTGTTTTTT
clone_size: -
j_call: TRBJ2-2
d_call: -
v_call: TRBV6-5

cdr3_aa: CASSQTGGGLNTEAFF
cdr3_nt: TGTGCCAGCAGTCAAACAGGCGGGGGGCTGAACACTGAAGCTTTCTTT
clone_size: -
j_call: TRBJ1-1
d_call: -
v_call: TRBV3-1/TRBV3-2

cdr3_aa: CASSVTTGGTGELFF
cdr3_nt: TGTGCCAGCAGCGTAACCACAGGGGGCACCGGGGAGCTGTTTTTT
clone_size: -
j_call: TRBJ2-2
d_call: TRBD1
v_call: TRBV7-3

cdr3_aa: CASSPGDMRGRAISPLHF
cdr3_nt: TGCGCCAGCAGCCCGGGAGATATGAGGGGCAGGGCTATATCACCCCTCCACTTT
clone_size: -
j_call: TRBJ1-6
d_call: -
v_call: TRBV5-1

cdr3_aa: CASSVWGGIQETQYF
cdr3_nt: TGTGCCAGCAGCGTCTGGGGGGGGATCCAAGAGACCCAGTACTTC
clone_size: -
j_call: TRBJ2-5
d_call: TRBD2
v_call: TRBV9

cdr3_aa: CAWSLVTAIGTEAFF
cdr3_nt: TGTGCCTGGAGCCTCGTGACCGCTATAGGCACTGAAGCTTTCTTT
clone_size: -
j_call: TRBJ1-1
d_call: -
v_call: TRBV30

cdr3_aa: CASSIKGEGSYEQYF
cdr3_nt: TGTGCCAGTAGTATAAAGGGGGAGGGATCCTACGAGCAGTACTTC
clone_size: -
j_call: TRBJ2-7
d_call: -
v_call: TRBV19

cdr3_aa: CATSRDRVDTEAFF
cdr3_nt: TGTGCCACCAGCAGAGACAGAGTCGACACTGAAGCTTTCTTT
clone_size: -
j_call: TRBJ1-1
d_call: -
v_call: TRBV15

cdr3_aa: CASSPSPGNTYNEQFF
cdr3_nt: TGTGCCAGCAGCCCCTCTCCGGGAAACACCTACAATGAGCAGTTCTTC
clone_size: few
j_call: TRBJ2-1
d_call: -
v_call: TRBV27

cdr3_aa: CASSEFGLAFF
cdr3_nt: TGTGCCAGCAGTGAATTCGGGTTGGCTTTCTTT
clone_size: -
j_call: TRBJ1-1
d_call: -
v_call: TRBV6-1

cdr3_aa: CASSLGRGSSYNEQFF
cdr3_nt: TGTGCCAGCAGCTTAGGGCGAGGGAGCTCCTACAATGAGCAGTTCTTC
clone_size: -
j_call: TRBJ2-1
d_call: -
v_call: TRBV7-2

cdr3_aa: CASSPYHDGFLYGYTF
cdr3_nt: TGTGCCAGTAGTCCATACCACGACGGCTTCCTCTATGGCTACACCTTC
clone_size: -
j_call: TRBJ1-2
d_call: -
v_call: TRBV19

cdr3_aa: CSVANTEAFF
cdr3_nt: TGCAGCGTTGCGAACACTGAAGCTTTCTTT
clone_size: -
j_call: TRBJ1-1
d_call: -
v_call: TRBV29-1

cdr3_aa: CASSFGQDYEQYF
cdr3_nt: TGTGCCAGCAGTTTTGGGCAGGACTACGAGCAGTACTTC
clone_size: -
j_call: TRBJ2-7
d_call: -
v_call: TRBV12-3/TRBV12-4

cdr3_aa: CASLGTAGEKLFF
cdr3_nt: TGTGCCAGCCTCGGAACAGCTGGTGAAAAACTGTTTTTT
clone_size: -
j_call: TRBJ1-4
d_call: -
v_call: TRBV2

cdr3_aa: CASSLAGNTEAFF
cdr3_nt: TGTGCCAGCAGCTTAGCCGGGAACACTGAAGCTTTCTTT
clone_size: once
j_call: TRBJ1-1
d_call: -
v_call: TRBV7-9

cdr3_aa: CASSYAGVGSNEQFF
cdr3_nt: TGTGCCAGCAGCTACGCTGGAGTGGGCTCCAATGAGCAGTTCTTC
clone_size: -
j_call: TRBJ2-1
d_call: -
v_call: TRBV7-2

cdr3_aa: CSVEAPRDGYTF
cdr3_nt: TGCAGCGTTGAAGCCCCCAGGGACGGCTACACCTTC
clone_size: -
j_call: TRBJ1-2
d_call: -
v_call: TRBV29-1

cdr3_aa: CASSRTGGNTEAFF
cdr3_nt: TGTGCCAGCAGCCGGACAGGGGGCAACACTGAAGCTTTCTTT
clone_size: -
j_call: TRBJ1-1
d_call: TRBD1
v_call: TRBV5-5

cdr3_aa: CASTPVGRSDNEQFF
cdr3_nt: TGTGCCAGCACCCCAGTGGGGCGCTCGGACAATGAGCAGTTCTTC
clone_size: -
j_call: TRBJ2-1
d_call: -
v_call: TRBV6-5

cdr3_aa: CASSQGDPGGALSNQPQHF
cdr3_nt: TGTGCCAGCAGCCAGGGAGATCCAGGGGGCGCATTGAGCAATCAGCCCCAGCATTTT
clone_size: -
j_call: TRBJ1-5
d_call: TRBD1
v_call: TRBV4-2

cdr3_aa: CASSDSTRPKSYEQYF
cdr3_nt: TGTGCCAGCAGTGACTCGACGAGACCAAAAAGCTACGAGCAGTACTTC
clone_size: -
j_call: TRBJ2-7
d_call: -
v_call: TRBV6-4

cdr3_aa: CASSRDITSGRAGEQFF
cdr3_nt: TGTGCCAGCAGCCGCGACATTACTAGCGGGAGGGCAGGGGAGCAGTTCTTC
clone_size: -
j_call: TRBJ2-1
d_call: TRBD2
v_call: TRBV7-3

cdr3_aa: CASSESSSLINQPQHF
cdr3_nt: TGTGCCAGCAGTGAAAGTTCTAGCCTTATCAATCAGCCCCAGCATTTT
clone_size: -
j_call: TRBJ1-5
d_call: -
v_call: TRBV6-1

cdr3_aa: CASSFDKSGGAYEQYF
cdr3_nt: TGTGCCAGCAGTTTCGACAAAAGCGGGGGGGCCTACGAGCAGTACTTC
clone_size: -
j_call: TRBJ2-7
d_call: TRBD2
v_call: TRBV27

cdr3_aa: CASTITGPGELFF
cdr3_nt: TGTGCCAGTACGATCACAGGGCCCGGGGAGCTGTTTTTT
clone_size: -
j_call: TRBJ2-2
d_call: -
v_call: TRBV19

cdr3_aa: CASSWDPERSEQYF
cdr3_nt: TGCGCCAGCAGCTGGGATCCGGAGAGGTCCGAGCAGTACTTC
clone_size: -
j_call: TRBJ2-7
d_call: -
v_call: TRBV5-1

cdr3_aa: CATFDPNLNTDTQYF
cdr3_nt: TGTGCCACCTTCGACCCGAACCTCAACACAGATACGCAGTATTTT
clone_size: -
j_call: TRBJ2-3
d_call: -
v_call: TRBV10-3

cdr3_aa: CASSLLDSPNYGYTF
cdr3_nt: TGTGCCAGCAGCTTACTGGACAGCCCGAACTATGGCTACACCTTC
clone_size: -
j_call: TRBJ1-2
d_call: -
v_call: TRBV11-1

cdr3_aa: CASSLGRSTEAFF
cdr3_nt: TGCGCCAGCAGTCTGGGCCGGAGTACTGAAGCTTTCTTT
clone_size: -
j_call: TRBJ1-1
d_call: -
v_call: TRBV10-1

cdr3_aa: CASSLGRRDREFF
cdr3_nt: TGTGCCAGCAGCTTAGGTCGGAGGGATAGGGAGTTCTTC
clone_size: -
j_call: TRBJ2-1
d_call: -
v_call: TRBV7-9

cdr3_aa: CASSHGEEGYTF
cdr3_nt: TGTGCCAGCAGTCACGGAGAGGAGGGCTACACCTTC
clone_size: -
j_call: TRBJ1-2
d_call: -
v_call: TRBV3-1/TRBV3-2

cdr3_aa: CASRVDRAGGYTF
cdr3_nt: TGTGCCAGCAGAGTCGACAGGGCTGGCGGCTACACCTTC
clone_size: -
j_call: TRBJ1-2
d_call: TRBD1
v_call: TRBV2

cdr3_aa: CASSVGLAVLLREQFF
cdr3_nt: TGTGCCAGCAGCGTTGGACTAGCGGTCCTACTTCGAGAGCAGTTCTTC
clone_size: once
j_call: TRBJ2-1
d_call: TRBD2
v_call: TRBV28

cdr3_aa: CASSSISGRIDTQYF
cdr3_nt: TGTGCCAGCAGTTCGATCAGCGGGAGAATAGATACGCAGTATTTT
clone_size: -
j_call: TRBJ2-3
d_call: TRBD2
v_call: TRBV28

cdr3_aa: CASSQEAATGTGNTIYF
cdr3_nt: TGCGCCAGCAGCCAAGAAGCCGCTACAGGGACTGGAAACACCATATATTTT
clone_size: -
j_call: TRBJ1-3
d_call: -
v_call: TRBV4-1

cdr3_aa: CASSDGLAGAGDEQYF
cdr3_nt: TGTGCCAGCAGTGACGGACTAGCGGGAGCTGGCGACGAGCAGTACTTC
clone_size: -
j_call: TRBJ2-7
d_call: TRBD2
v_call: TRBV2

cdr3_aa: CASSFLQGNSPLHF
cdr3_nt: TGTGCCAGCAGCTTTCTTCAGGGCAATTCACCCCTCCACTTT
clone_size: -
j_call: TRBJ1-6
d_call: -
v_call: TRBV7-9

cdr3_aa: CASRPGALNEAFF
cdr3_nt: TGTGCCAGTAGACCAGGGGCGCTAAATGAAGCTTTCTTT
clone_size: -
j_call: TRBJ1-1
d_call: -
v_call: TRBV19

cdr3_aa: CASSLAGVRSTDTQYF
cdr3_nt: TGTGCCAGCAGCTTGGCGGGGGTGCGGAGCACAGATACGCAGTATTTT
clone_size: -
j_call: TRBJ2-3
d_call: -
v_call: TRBV5-6

cdr3_aa: CASSPGQPSNQPQHF
cdr3_nt: TGTGCCAGCAGCCCCGGACAACCTAGCAATCAGCCCCAGCATTTT
clone_size: -
j_call: TRBJ1-5
d_call: -
v_call: TRBV7-9